This T cell receptor (beta chain) was recovered during a study of T cells in Graves' hyperthyroidism and ophthalmopathy. Authors of the study amplified TCR beta CDR3 regions from RNA transcripts. During a first-round RT-PCR of the TCR CDR3, the HTBI primer set was used. TCRdb re-called the multiplex PCR reads with MiXCR, one entry per CDR3 protein. The sample records approximately 600,000 distinct CDR3 sequences, about 14% being singletons. This clonotype was recorded at least ten times. This CDR3 is built from 12 residues. Germline V lookup: CDR1 GTSNPN, CDR2 SVGIG (reference sequence). The V end was cut by 2 bases, the J end by 4 bases, with 8 bases between.

V usage is TRBV30 and J usage is TRBJ1-2; D ambiguous. The sequencing sample was made of blood. The source of this sequence is a young woman with Graves' hyperthyroidism that later progressed to Graves' ophthalmopathy. The CDR3 loop is CAWSFSGYGYTF. In nucleotides, the CDR3 is TGTGCCTGGAGTTTCTCGGGCTATGGCTACACCTTC.